The clone carrying this T cell receptor beta chain was recorded at least ten times. The antigen remains unidentified. Trimming removed 4 bases from V and 3 bases from J, with 13 bases in between. CDR1 and CDR2 (germline): LGHNA, YSLEER. This CDR3 is built from 14 residues. The data were obtained in a study of spatial heterogeneity in lung cancer. For the study at large: Alpha-chain detections were consistently fewer than beta-chain detections among the sequences. A T cell module score from matched bulk RNA-seq correlated strongly with TCR transcript counts in tumor regions. Study results and caveats: Counts of expanded alpha and beta TCRs within tumors tracked the tumor nonsynonymous mutation count.

The time point denotes: sample taken at primary tumor resection. Sequencing was performed on whole RNA extracted from tumor and nontumor lung tissue, or from frozen PBMC, and the material was left unsorted. TCRdb reprocessed the 5' RACE reads with MiXCR, giving one entry per CDR3 protein. The repertoire includes 15,000 to 20,000 distinct CDR3 sequences, about 6.3% of them detected once, and roughly 3.7% sits in the top ten. The sequencing used lung tumor tissue, collected at surgery. The receptor comes from a female donor with early-stage non-small cell lung cancer. The genes are TRBV4-3 and TRBJ2-7; D is possibly TRBD1 or TRBD2 (5 bases each). This chain's CDR3 is CASSPGPRNYEQYF. For the CDR3, the DNA is TGCGCCAGCAGCCCGGGACCCAGGAACTACGAGCAGTACTTC.